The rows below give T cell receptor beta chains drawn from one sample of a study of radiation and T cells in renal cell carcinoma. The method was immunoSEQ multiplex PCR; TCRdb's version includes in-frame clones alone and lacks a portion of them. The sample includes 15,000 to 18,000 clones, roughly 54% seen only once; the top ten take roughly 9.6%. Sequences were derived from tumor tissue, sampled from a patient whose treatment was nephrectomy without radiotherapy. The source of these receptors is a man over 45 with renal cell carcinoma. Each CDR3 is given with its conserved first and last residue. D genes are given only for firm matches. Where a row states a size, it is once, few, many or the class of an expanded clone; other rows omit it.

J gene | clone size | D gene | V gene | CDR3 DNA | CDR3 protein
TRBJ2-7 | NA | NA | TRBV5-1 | TGCGCCAGCAGCTTGGCAGGGACCTACGAGCAGTACTTC | CASSLAGTYEQYF
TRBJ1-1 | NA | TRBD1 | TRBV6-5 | TGTGCCAGCACCCCAGACAGGGGCGTCGCTGAAGCTTTCTTT | CASTPDRGVAEAFF
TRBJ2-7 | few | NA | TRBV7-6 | TGTGCCAGCAGCTTAGGACTAGCCTACGAGCAGTACTTC | CASSLGLAYEQYF
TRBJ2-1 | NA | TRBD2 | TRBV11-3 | TGTGCCAGCAGCTTAGGGGCTAGCGGAATCAACAATGAGCAGTTCTTC | CASSLGASGINNEQFF
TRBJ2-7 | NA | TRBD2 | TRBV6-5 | TGTGCCAGCAGACCCACTAGCGGGAGCCCCTACGAGCAGTACTTC | CASRPTSGSPYEQYF
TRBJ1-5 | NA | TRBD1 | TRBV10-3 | TGTGCCATCAGGGACCTAGACAGGGATGGTCAGCCCCAGCATTTT | CAIRDLDRDGQPQHF
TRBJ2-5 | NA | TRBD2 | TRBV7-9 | TGTGCCAGCAGCTTAGCGTCCGGGGGAGGGAGAGAGACCCAGTACTTC | CASSLASGGGRETQYF
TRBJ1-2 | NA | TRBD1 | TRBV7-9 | TGTGCCAGCAGCGCGGACAGGGGGATATTGGACTATGGCTACACCTTC | CASSADRGILDYGYTF
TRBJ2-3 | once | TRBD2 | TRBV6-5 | TGTGCCAGCAGTTACTTGGGACTAGTTCAAGATACGCAGTATTTT | CASSYLGLVQDTQYF
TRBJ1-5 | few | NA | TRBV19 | TGTGCCAGTAGTATAGAAGCGAATCAGCCCCAGCATTTT | CASSIEANQPQHF
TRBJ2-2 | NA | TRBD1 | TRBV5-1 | TGCGCCAGCAGCACCAGGGGGCGGACCGGGGAGCTGTTTTTT | CASSTRGRTGELFF
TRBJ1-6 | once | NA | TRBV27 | TGTGCCAGCAGTTTCGGGCGCGGACCCAGTAATTCACCCCTCCACTTT | CASSFGRGPSNSPLHF
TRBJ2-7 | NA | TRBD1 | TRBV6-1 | TGTGCCAGCAGTATCCGGGACAGAGAGACCTACGAGCAGTACTTC | CASSIRDRETYEQYF
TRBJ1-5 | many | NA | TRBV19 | TGTGCCAGTAGTCACCGGGAGGAGGTTAGCAATCAGCCCCAGCATTTT | CASSHREEVSNQPQHF
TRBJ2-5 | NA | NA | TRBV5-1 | TGCGCCAGCAGCTTGTCCGGGAGTAGTGGGACCCAGTACTTC | CASSLSGSSGTQYF
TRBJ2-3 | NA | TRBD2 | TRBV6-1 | TGTGCCAGCAGTGAACTCCTAGCGGGAGCGACCACAGATACGCAGTATTTT | CASSELLAGATTDTQYF
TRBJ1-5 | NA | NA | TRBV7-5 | TGTGTCAGAAGCTTAAAGGGTAGCAATCAGCCCCAGCATTTT | CVRSLKGSNQPQHF
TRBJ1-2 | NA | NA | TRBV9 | TGTGCCAGCAGCATAACAAACTCAACAGGGTTTGGCTACACCTTC | CASSITNSTGFGYTF
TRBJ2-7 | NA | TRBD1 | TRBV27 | TGTGCCAGCAGTTTGGGACAGGGGCCCCTCTACGAGCAGTACTTC | CASSLGQGPLYEQYF
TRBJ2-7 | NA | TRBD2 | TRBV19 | TGTGCCAGTAGTGTGGGACTAGACTCATCCTTTCGTCACGAGCAGTACTTC | CASSVGLDSSFRHEQYF
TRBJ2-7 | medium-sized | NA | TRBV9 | TGTGCCAGCAGCGTAGGGCAGGTATTCGTCGAGCAGTACTTC | CASSVGQVFVEQYF
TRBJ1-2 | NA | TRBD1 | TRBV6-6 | TGTGCCAGCAGTTACTCGACAGGGGGGTACTATGGCTACACCTTC | CASSYSTGGYYGYTF
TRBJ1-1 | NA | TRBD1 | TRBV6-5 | TGTGCCAGCAGTTACGCACAGGGGATCACTGAAGCTTTCTTT | CASSYAQGITEAFF
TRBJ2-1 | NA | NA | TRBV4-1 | TGCGCCAGCAGCCCGGAGCCGAGCTACAATGAGCAGTTCTTC | CASSPEPSYNEQFF
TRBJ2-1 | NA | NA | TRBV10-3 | TGTGCCATCAGTGAGTCGGCGGAATACAATGAGCAGTTCTTC | CAISESAEYNEQFF
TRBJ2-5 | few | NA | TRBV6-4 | TGTGCCAGCAGTGTGGGGGGGGGCTACCAAGAGACCCAGTACTTC | CASSVGGGYQETQYF
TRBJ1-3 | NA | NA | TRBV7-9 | TGTGCCAGCAGCTTAGGGGACGGTATCTCTGGAAACACCATATATTTT | CASSLGDGISGNTIYF
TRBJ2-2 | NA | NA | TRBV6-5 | TGTGCCAGCAGTCCCGGGAACACCGGGGAGCTGTTTTTT | CASSPGNTGELFF
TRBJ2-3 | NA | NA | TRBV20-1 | TGCAGTGCTGCGCAGTACGATACGCAGTATTTT | CSAAQYDTQYF
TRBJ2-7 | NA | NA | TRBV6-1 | TGTGCCAGCAGTATCTACAACAAATACGAGCAGTACTTC | CASSIYNKYEQYF
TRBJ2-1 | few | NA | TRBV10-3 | TGTGCCATCAGTGAGTCGAGCGCGAGCTCCTACAATGAGCAGTTCTTC | CAISESSASSYNEQFF
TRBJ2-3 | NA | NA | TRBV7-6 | TGTGCCAGCAGCTTAGATCCGGGGAGCACAGATACGCAGTATTTT | CASSLDPGSTDTQYF
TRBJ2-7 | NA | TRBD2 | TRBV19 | TGTGCCAGTAGTATAGACACTAGCGGGGCCTACGAGCAGTACTTC | CASSIDTSGAYEQYF
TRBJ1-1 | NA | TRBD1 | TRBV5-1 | TGCGCCAGCAGCAGCACAGGGGGGAACACTGAAGCTTTCTTT | CASSSTGGNTEAFF
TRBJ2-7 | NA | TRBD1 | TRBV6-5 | TGTGCCAGCAGTTCCTCCGGGACAGGGGGCTACGAGCAGTACTTC | CASSSSGTGGYEQYF
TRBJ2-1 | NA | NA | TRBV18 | TGTGCCAGCTCAGCGGACGGGACCTACAATGAGCAGTTCTTC | CASSADGTYNEQFF
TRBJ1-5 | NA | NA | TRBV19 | TGTGCCAGTAGTATCGAGGGGTATAGCAATCAGCCCCAGCATTTT | CASSIEGYSNQPQHF
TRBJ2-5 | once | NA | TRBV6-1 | TGTGCCAGCAGTGAAGACTTTGAGACCCAGTACTTC | CASSEDFETQYF
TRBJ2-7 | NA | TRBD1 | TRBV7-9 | TGTGCCAGCAGCTACCTCGGACAGGGCAAGCAGTACTTC | CASSYLGQGKQYF
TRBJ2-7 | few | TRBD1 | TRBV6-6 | TGTGCCAGCAGTCCCGGGACAGGGCGCTACGAGCAGTACTTC | CASSPGTGRYEQYF
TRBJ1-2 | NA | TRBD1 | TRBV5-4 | TGTGCCAGCAGCTACTCGACAGGGGAAAGGAAGTATGGCTACACCTTC | CASSYSTGERKYGYTF
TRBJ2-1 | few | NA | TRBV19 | TGTGCCAGTAACCCGGACAGTAGCTCCTACAATGAGCAGTTCTTC | CASNPDSSSYNEQFF
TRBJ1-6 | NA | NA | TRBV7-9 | TGTGCCAGCAGCTTGGGGCAGTCTAATTCACCCCTCCACTTT | CASSLGQSNSPLHF
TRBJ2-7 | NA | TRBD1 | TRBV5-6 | TGTGCCAGCAGCTTGCCTTCGACAGGGACCTACGAGCAGTACTTC | CASSLPSTGTYEQYF
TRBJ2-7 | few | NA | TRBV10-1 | TGCGCCAGCCTAGGGGTTCCTCCGATCTACGAGCAGTACTTC | CASLGVPPIYEQYF
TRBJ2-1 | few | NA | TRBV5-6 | TGTGCCAGCAGCTTAGGACGAAACCCTCACAATGAGCAGTTCTTC | CASSLGRNPHNEQFF
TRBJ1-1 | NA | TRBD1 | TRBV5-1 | TGCGCCAGCAGCCGCGAAGGATTACAGGGGAGGTCTGCCACTGAAGCTTTCTTT | CASSREGLQGRSATEAFF
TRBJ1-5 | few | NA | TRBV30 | TGTGCCTGGAGTGCAACAACTCAACAGCCCCAGCATTTT | CAWSATTQQPQHF
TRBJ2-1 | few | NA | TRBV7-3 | TGTGCCAGCAGCTTAGGACCGAGCTCCTACAATGAGCAGTTCTTC | CASSLGPSSYNEQFF
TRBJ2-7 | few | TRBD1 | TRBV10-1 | TGCGCCAGCAGTGAGTCGACAGGGTCGAACGAGCAGTACTTC | CASSESTGSNEQYF
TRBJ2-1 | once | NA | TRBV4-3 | TGCGCCAGCAGCCAAGGGGGGTTCTACAATGAGCAGTTCTTC | CASSQGGFYNEQFF
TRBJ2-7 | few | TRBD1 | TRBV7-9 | TGTGCCAGCAGCTCCGGGACAGCAAGCTCCTACGAGCAGTACTTC | CASSSGTASSYEQYF
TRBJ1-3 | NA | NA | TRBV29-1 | TGCAGCGTTGAAGATCTTGGGGAAGGAAACACCATATATTTT | CSVEDLGEGNTIYF
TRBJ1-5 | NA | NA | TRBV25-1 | TGTGCCAGCAGTGCGGGGGTGGGCAATCAGCCCCAGCATTTT | CASSAGVGNQPQHF
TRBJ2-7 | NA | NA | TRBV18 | TGTGCCAGCTCACCTGGTTATCTGGGGGGCTCCTACGAGCAGTACTTC | CASSPGYLGGSYEQYF
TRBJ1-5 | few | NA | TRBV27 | TGTGCCAGCAGTAAAGCCCTCGGACAGCCCCAGCATTTT | CASSKALGQPQHF
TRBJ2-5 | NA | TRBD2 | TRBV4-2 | TGTGCCAGCAGCCCTAGCGGGCCCATGGAGACCCAGTACTTC | CASSPSGPMETQYF
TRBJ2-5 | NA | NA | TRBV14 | TGTGCCAGCAGCCAAGAGAGATTTCAAGGGACCCAGTACTTC | CASSQERFQGTQYF
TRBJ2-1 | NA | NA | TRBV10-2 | TGCGCCAGCAGTGGTCTAGGGTCCGTACAGTTCTTC | CASSGLGSVQFF
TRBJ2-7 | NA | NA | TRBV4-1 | TGCGCCAGCAGCCAAGATCTCTCCTACGAGCAGTACTTC | CASSQDLSYEQYF